The T cell receptor beta chain under discussion was sequenced for a study of patients and donors after allogeneic stem cell transplantation. This clonotype is a singleton in its sample. This CDR3 region has 9 residues. TCRdb itself ran the RT-PCR reads through MiXCR, one entry per CDR3 protein. Of over 1,500 distinct CDR3 sequences in the sample, about 23% were seen once. The chain couples TRBV12-3 or TRBV12-4 to TRBJ2-1, with D perhaps assigned TRBD1 or TRBD2 (5 bases each). The source of this sequence is a human donor who was either an allogeneic HSCT recipient or a stem cell or donor lymphocyte infusion donor (not recorded which). It is not recorded whose cells these are; they may come from a transplant donor. Sequencing was performed on blood, either unsorted or a sorted T cell fraction (not recorded which). The CDR3 DNA reads as TGTGTCCACGGGGCAGAGCAGTTCTTC. This translates into CVHGAEQFF.